This TCR beta chain was sequenced during a study of T-cell reconstitution after alpha-beta-depleted transplantation in children. There are a few counts of this clonotype. A library of TCRbeta sequences, prepared with unique molecular identifiers, was generated. Each CDR3 protein is one row after TCRdb ran MiXCR on the PCR reads. This sample carries around 530,000 distinct CDR3 sequences, 30% to 35% of them seen once, and the ten largest clones take more than 2%. CDR1 and CDR2 (germline): GTSNPN, SVGIG (reference sequence). V lost 2 bases to trimming and J lost 7 bases; unmatched junction nucleotides: 6. The CDR3 consists of 14 residues.

Sequencing used PBMCs from the stem cell graft donor, obtained from the stem cell graft. The chain links TRBV30 to TRBJ1-5, with TRBD1 matching 9 bases. The receptor's source is a human donor who donated a stem cell graft to a child with aplastic anemia. CDR3 sequence (DNA): TGTGCCTGGAGTACGGGACAGGGCCGGCAGCCCCAGCATTTT. This translates into CAWSTGQGRQPQHF. Combining the CDR3 with reference TRBV30 and TRBJ1-5 gives the whole variable domain SQTIHQWPATLVQPVGSPLSLECTVEGTSNPNLYWYRQAAGRGLQLLFYSVGIGQISSEVPQNLSASRPQDRQFILSSKKLLLSDSGFYLCAWSTGQGRQPQHFGDGTRLSIL.